These T cell receptor beta chains were read from a single sample in a study of early T cells in non-severe SARS-CoV-2 infection. Each CDR3 protein gets one entry after TCRdb re-called the 5' RACE reads with MiXCR. The sample has tens of thousands of distinct CDR3 sequences, over 4.5% seen once; the top ten hold 7% to 9.5%. The specimen was whole blood. Receptor source: an adult who was a healthcare worker with PCR-confirmed SARS-CoV-2 infection or an uninfected control (not recorded which). The CDR3 runs from the conserved cysteine through the conserved F or W. The order of the fields is D gene, V gene, clone size, J gene, CDR3 DNA, CDR3 protein. D genes are given only for firm matches. Expanded clones get a size class; other rows say once, few or many, or leave the size out.

TRBD2	TRBV4-1	many	TRBJ2-7	TGCGCCAGCAGCCAAGATGACGGCGGGGGATACGAGCAGTACTTC	CASSQDDGGGYEQYF
NA	TRBV5-1	many	TRBJ2-1	TGCGCCAGCAGCTCCTTCGGTAATGAGCAGTTCTTC	CASSSFGNEQFF
NA	TRBV29-1	many	TRBJ1-1	TGCAGCACCGCCCACCCTAACACTGAAGCTTTCTTT	CSTAHPNTEAFF
NA	TRBV5-1	many	TRBJ1-1	TGCGCCAGCAGCCCTGGAAGCTCAGAAGCTTTCTTT	CASSPGSSEAFF
NA	TRBV10-3	few	TRBJ2-2	TGTGCCATCAGATCAGGGAATTCGATCTCCGGGGAGCTGTTTTTT	CAIRSGNSISGELFF
NA	TRBV7-2	many	TRBJ2-1	TGTGCCAGCAGCTCTACTTACAGGGACAATGAGCAGTTCTTC	CASSSTYRDNEQFF
TRBD1	TRBV5-1	many	TRBJ2-1	TGCGCCAGCAGCCTGATGGAGGGACAGGCTAAATACAATGAGCAGTTCTTC	CASSLMEGQAKYNEQFF
NA	TRBV7-2	many	TRBJ2-5	TGTGCCAGCAGCTTAGGGGGGGACAGCACACAAGAGACCCAGTACTTC	CASSLGGDSTQETQYF
TRBD2	TRBV5-4	NA	TRBJ2-2	TGTGCCAGCAGCGGGAGCGGGGGAAACACCGGGGAGCTGTTTTTT	CASSGSGGNTGELFF
NA	TRBV11-2	many	TRBJ2-5	TGTGCCAGCAGCCCCTCTTCGGTGGACCAGTACTTC	CASSPSSVDQYF
NA	TRBV6-2/TRBV6-3	many	TRBJ1-5	TGTGCCAGCAGTTCACAGGTATTTCAGCCCCAGCATTTT	CASSSQVFQPQHF
NA	TRBV4-1	many	TRBJ2-7	TGCGCCAGCAGCCAGAGTCTTCTGGTCGAGCAGTACTTC	CASSQSLLVEQYF
NA	TRBV29-1	many	TRBJ2-3	TGCAGCGCAACTTCGACAGGAGTTTTTCCGTATTTT	CSATSTGVFPYF
NA	TRBV9	many	TRBJ2-3	TGTGCCAGCAGCGTCGAGGGGGATACGCAGTATTTT	CASSVEGDTQYF
TRBD2	TRBV7-2	many	TRBJ2-5	TGTGCCAGCAGCTTAGCGCGGGGCGGGGGGGCCCAAGAGACCCAGTACTTC	CASSLARGGGAQETQYF
TRBD2	TRBV29-1	few	TRBJ2-1	TGCAGTCGAAACCCGGGACTAGCGGGAGGCCTCAATGAGCAGTTCTTC	CSRNPGLAGGLNEQFF
NA	TRBV24-1	many	TRBJ1-2	TGTGCCACCAGTGATTTGTGGCAGAACTATGGCTACACCTTC	CATSDLWQNYGYTF
TRBD2	TRBV2	NA	TRBJ2-3	TGTGCCAGCAGAGGCGGGAGGGGAGATACGCAGTATTTT	CASRGGRGDTQYF
NA	TRBV3-1	few	TRBJ2-3	TGTGCCAGCAGCCTAACCGGGGGAACGACTAGCACAGATACGCAGTATTTT	CASSLTGGTTSTDTQYF
NA	TRBV20-1	many	TRBJ1-6	TGCAGTGCTAGGGTGGGGAATTCACCCCTCCACTTT	CSARVGNSPLHF
NA	TRBV6-6	few	TRBJ2-1	TGTGCCACCGGAAAGGACAATGAGCAGTTCTTC	CATGKDNEQFF
TRBD1	TRBV9	many	TRBJ1-2	TGTGCCAGCAGCGCTCCAGGGGGCGCTGACTATGGCTACACCTTC	CASSAPGGADYGYTF
NA	TRBV29-1	medium-sized	TRBJ2-6	TGCAGCGTTAGGGAGGCCGGGGCCAACGTCCTGACTTTC	CSVREAGANVLTF
TRBD1	TRBV30	NA	TRBJ1-1	TGTGCCTGGAGCACGGGCGATGACAGGGCTAAGAACACTGAAGCTTTCTTT	CAWSTGDDRAKNTEAFF
TRBD2	TRBV3-1	many	TRBJ2-5	TGTGCCAGCAGCCAAGATTGGGGCCTAGCGGAATCCTTCCAAGAGACCCAGTACTTC	CASSQDWGLAESFQETQYF
NA	TRBV12-3/TRBV12-4	many	TRBJ1-4	TGTGCCAGCAGTTTGGAGGATGAAAAACTGTTTTTT	CASSLEDEKLFF
TRBD1	TRBV7-9	many	TRBJ1-2	TGTGCCAGCATCTGGTATTCGACCGGGACAGGGGGGAGAATCGGCTATGGCTACACCTTC	CASIWYSTGTGGRIGYGYTF
NA	TRBV7-2	many	TRBJ2-3	TGTGCCAGCAGCTTAGGAGGAAAAACTAGCACAGATACGCAGTATTTT	CASSLGGKTSTDTQYF
NA	TRBV3-1	many	TRBJ1-5	TGTGCCAGCAGTACAGGCGGCAATCAGCCCCAGCATTTT	CASSTGGNQPQHF
NA	TRBV5-6	many	TRBJ2-7	TGTGCCAGCAGCGCCGGTTTTTTAGGACTCCTATCCTACGAGCAGTACTTC	CASSAGFLGLLSYEQYF
NA	TRBV4-1	many	TRBJ2-1	TGCGCCAGCAGCCCACAAGGAGCGGCCTACAATGAGCAGTTCTTC	CASSPQGAAYNEQFF
NA	TRBV7-3	many	TRBJ2-5	TGTGCCAGCAGCTTAACGTTTGGAGAGACCCAGTACTTC	CASSLTFGETQYF
NA	TRBV29-1	many	TRBJ2-5	TGCAGCGTTCGGCCAGGGGTGGAGACCCAGTACTTC	CSVRPGVETQYF
NA	TRBV20-1	many	TRBJ1-6	TGCAGTGCTCTTGCAGGGGATTATAATTCACCCCTCCACTTT	CSALAGDYNSPLHF
TRBD1	TRBV2	few	TRBJ2-7	TGTGCCAGCAGGGATTCCGGGACAGGGGTTCGGGAGCAGTACTTC	CASRDSGTGVREQYF
NA	TRBV5-1	many	TRBJ2-7	TGCGCCAGCAGCTTGGCCGGGGACCTCCCCTACGAGCAGTACTTC	CASSLAGDLPYEQYF